Listed below are T cell receptor beta chains from one sample, sequenced in a study of blood T cell repertoires in COVID-19. Assay: immunoSEQ multiplex PCR; the TCRdb copy retains only in-frame clones and omits some. This table has some 150,000 clones, 88% appearing once. The sequenced sample was peripheral blood. Receptors were obtained from a middle-aged man with active or convalescent COVID-19. Both conserved end residues are part of each CDR3. The D gene is left open where the match is weak. Clone size, where shown, is once, few, many, or a class for clones that have expanded.

CDR3nt: TGTGCCAGCAGCCAATTGTCAGGGAACTATGGCTACACCTTC
CDR3aa: CASSQLSGNYGYTF
d_gene: NA
v_gene: TRBV16
len: 14
j_gene: TRBJ1-2
abundance: NA

CDR3nt: TGTGCCAGCAGCGAGCCGGGACTAGGCACAGATACGCAGTATTTT
CDR3aa: CASSEPGLGTDTQYF
d_gene: TRBD2
v_gene: TRBV7-9
len: 15
j_gene: TRBJ2-3
abundance: NA

CDR3nt: TGTGCCAGTAGTATCGGTAGCGGGGCCAGCACAGATACGCAGTATTTT
CDR3aa: CASSIGSGASTDTQYF
d_gene: TRBD2
v_gene: TRBV19
len: 16
j_gene: TRBJ2-3
abundance: NA

CDR3nt: TGTGCCATCTTAGGTGAGGGACATCCCTCCTACGAGCAGTACTTC
CDR3aa: CAILGEGHPSYEQYF
d_gene: NA
v_gene: TRBV10-3
len: 15
j_gene: TRBJ2-7
abundance: NA

CDR3nt: TGTGCCAGCAGTTACCGTCCGAGCGGGAGAATCCACCACAATGAGCAGTTCTTC
CDR3aa: CASSYRPSGRIHHNEQFF
d_gene: TRBD2
v_gene: TRBV6-2/TRBV6-3
len: 18
j_gene: TRBJ2-1
abundance: NA

CDR3nt: TGTGCCAGCAGAAGAGACAGGGGGCTTAACACCGGGGAGCTGTTTTTT
CDR3aa: CASRRDRGLNTGELFF
d_gene: TRBD1
v_gene: TRBV28
len: 16
j_gene: TRBJ2-2
abundance: NA

CDR3nt: TGTGCCAGCAGCTCACCCGGGACTAGAAGTGATGAGCAGTTCTTC
CDR3aa: CASSSPGTRSDEQFF
d_gene: TRBD2
v_gene: TRBV7-2
len: 15
j_gene: TRBJ2-1
abundance: NA

CDR3nt: TGTGCCAGCAGTTTATCGGTCAGGGGAGAAAAACTGTTTTTT
CDR3aa: CASSLSVRGEKLFF
d_gene: NA
v_gene: TRBV27
len: 14
j_gene: TRBJ1-4
abundance: NA

CDR3nt: TGTGCCAGCAGTTTAGGGCCGGGACAGGGCGTAAATCAGCCCCAGCATTTT
CDR3aa: CASSLGPGQGVNQPQHF
d_gene: TRBD1
v_gene: TRBV27
len: 17
j_gene: TRBJ1-5
abundance: once

CDR3nt: TGTGCCATCAGATCACCGGGACAGGGGTCGGACTATGGCTACACCTTC
CDR3aa: CAIRSPGQGSDYGYTF
d_gene: TRBD1
v_gene: TRBV10-3
len: 16
j_gene: TRBJ1-2
abundance: NA

CDR3nt: TGTGCCAGCAGCTCGGGACAGGGGGTACAGGGCTACACCTTC
CDR3aa: CASSSGQGVQGYTF
d_gene: TRBD1
v_gene: TRBV7-6
len: 14
j_gene: TRBJ1-2
abundance: NA

CDR3nt: TGTGCCAGCAGCCAAGAATCCCAAAAGACAAGCTCCTACAATGAGCAGTTCTTC
CDR3aa: CASSQESQKTSSYNEQFF
d_gene: NA
v_gene: TRBV4-2
len: 18
j_gene: TRBJ2-1
abundance: NA

CDR3nt: TGTGCCAGCAGTTCTTCTAGCGGGACTCACAATGAGCAGTTCTTC
CDR3aa: CASSSSSGTHNEQFF
d_gene: TRBD2
v_gene: TRBV28
len: 15
j_gene: TRBJ2-1
abundance: NA

CDR3nt: TGCGCCAGGTGTAGGGAGGAGCGGGGGGGTACAGATACGCAGTATTTT
CDR3aa: CARCREERGGTDTQYF
d_gene: TRBD2
v_gene: TRBV10-1
len: 16
j_gene: TRBJ2-3
abundance: NA

CDR3nt: TGTGCCAGCAGACAAGGGGACAGCTCTGGAAACACCATATATTTT
CDR3aa: CASRQGDSSGNTIYF
d_gene: TRBD1
v_gene: TRBV4-2
len: 15
j_gene: TRBJ1-3
abundance: NA

CDR3nt: TGTGCCAGCAGCCCCCACAAGGCCACCGGGGGCTACACCTTC
CDR3aa: CASSPHKATGGYTF
d_gene: NA
v_gene: TRBV9
len: 14
j_gene: TRBJ1-2
abundance: NA

CDR3nt: TGCAGCGCCTCCTTCCCTGGACAGGGAAGGGGTCGGCAGTACTTC
CDR3aa: CSASFPGQGRGRQYF
d_gene: TRBD1
v_gene: TRBV29-1
len: 15
j_gene: TRBJ2-7
abundance: NA

CDR3nt: TGTGCCAGCAGTTACTCCGGGGATGGCTACACCTTC
CDR3aa: CASSYSGDGYTF
d_gene: NA
v_gene: TRBV6-5
len: 12
j_gene: TRBJ1-2
abundance: NA

CDR3nt: TGTGCCAGCAGCCCCAGCGGAGGCTCCTACGAGCAGTACTTC
CDR3aa: CASSPSGGSYEQYF
d_gene: NA
v_gene: TRBV7-9
len: 14
j_gene: TRBJ2-7
abundance: once

CDR3nt: TGTGCCACCAGTGACCCTCGGGGGGCCTCTGGGGCCAACGTCCTGACTTTC
CDR3aa: CATSDPRGASGANVLTF
d_gene: NA
v_gene: TRBV24-1
len: 17
j_gene: TRBJ2-6
abundance: NA

CDR3nt: TGTGCCACCAGCAGAGAGGTCAGGGCTGGCTACGAGCAGTACTTC
CDR3aa: CATSREVRAGYEQYF
d_gene: NA
v_gene: TRBV15
len: 15
j_gene: TRBJ2-7
abundance: NA

CDR3nt: TGTGCCAGCAGCTTAGGATCGGACATCGGTGGAGAAAAACTGTTTTTT
CDR3aa: CASSLGSDIGGEKLFF
d_gene: NA
v_gene: TRBV7-9
len: 16
j_gene: TRBJ1-4
abundance: NA

CDR3nt: TGTGCCAGTCAGGACTGGAACACTGAAGCTTTCTTT
CDR3aa: CASQDWNTEAFF
d_gene: NA
v_gene: TRBV28
len: 12
j_gene: TRBJ1-1
abundance: once

CDR3nt: TGTGCCAGCAGCTGGGGGCCAGGGGTGGTGAACACTGAAGCTTTCTTT
CDR3aa: CASSWGPGVVNTEAFF
d_gene: NA
v_gene: TRBV7-3
len: 16
j_gene: TRBJ1-1
abundance: NA

CDR3nt: TGCGCCAGCAGCCCGGGGATGGCGGTTCTCACCGGGGAGCTGTTTTTT
CDR3aa: CASSPGMAVLTGELFF
d_gene: NA
v_gene: TRBV5-1
len: 16
j_gene: TRBJ2-2
abundance: NA

CDR3nt: TGTGCCAGCAGCCAAAGGGGCGATTCCTACGAGCAGTACTTC
CDR3aa: CASSQRGDSYEQYF
d_gene: NA
v_gene: TRBV3-1/TRBV3-2
len: 14
j_gene: TRBJ2-7
abundance: NA